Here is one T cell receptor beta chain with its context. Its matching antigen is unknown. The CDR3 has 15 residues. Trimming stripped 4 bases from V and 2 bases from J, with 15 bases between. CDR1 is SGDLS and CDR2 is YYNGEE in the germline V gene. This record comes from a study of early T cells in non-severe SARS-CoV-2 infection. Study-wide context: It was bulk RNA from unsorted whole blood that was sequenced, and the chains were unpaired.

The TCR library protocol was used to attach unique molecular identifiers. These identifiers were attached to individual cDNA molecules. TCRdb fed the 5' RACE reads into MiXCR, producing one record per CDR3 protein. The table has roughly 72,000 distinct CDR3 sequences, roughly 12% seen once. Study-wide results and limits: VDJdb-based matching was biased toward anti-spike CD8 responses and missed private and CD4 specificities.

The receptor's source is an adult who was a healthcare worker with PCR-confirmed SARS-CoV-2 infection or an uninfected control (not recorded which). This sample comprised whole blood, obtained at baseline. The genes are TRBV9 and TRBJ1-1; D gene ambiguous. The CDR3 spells CASSFLDVRNTEAFF. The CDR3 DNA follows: TGTGCCAGCAGCTTCCTGGACGTGAGAAACACTGAAGCTTTCTTT.